This T cell receptor (beta chain) was retrieved from a study of patients and donors after allogeneic stem cell transplantation. TCRdb re-called the RT-PCR reads through MiXCR, storing one row per CDR3 protein. The data contain approximately 200,000 distinct CDR3 sequences, less than 50% of them seen just once; the ten biggest clones take up about 9.9%. This clonotype was counted a few times. V was cut by 6 bases and J by 5 bases, with 13 bases left in between. Germline V CDR1 and CDR2: MGHDK, SYGVNS. The CDR3 length is 13 residues. The chain recombines TRBV25-1 with TRBJ1-1; TRBD1 might be the D (5 bases). The sequenced sample consisted of blood, either unsorted or a sorted T cell fraction (not recorded which). The receptor's source is a human donor who was either an allogeneic HSCT recipient or a stem cell or donor lymphocyte infusion donor (not recorded which). It is not recorded whose cells these are; they may come from a transplant donor. The CDR3 DNA reads TGTGCCAGCAGAACGGGGCCGGTAACTGAAGCTTTCTTT. It is translated as CASRTGPVTEAFF.